Below, one TCR beta chain is given with its context. Adults between roughly 18 and 89 years of age took part from under 30 US areas. Participant reports of clinical history set cohort assignment. Using immunoSEQ multiplex PCR, the repertoire was profiled, and TCRdb retains in-frame clones only, with some absent. The sample includes 300,000 to 500,000 clones, around 87% of them seen just once. The CDR3 consists of 18 residues. V was pared by 5 bases and J by 0 bases, with 20 bases between. Germline V lookup: CDR1 SGHVS, CDR2 FQNEAQ. The record originates from a study of blood T cell repertoires in COVID-19. Study details: The cDNA or gDNA used as material had been derived from T cells, B-cell-depleted T cells, or PBMCs.

Sequencing input: PBMCs or T cells enriched from blood (not recorded which). The receptor was derived from a woman aged 25 to 39 with acute COVID-19. This sequence joins TRBV7-8 and TRBJ1-3; no clear D gene. The CDR3 coding sequence is TGTGCCAGCAGCCCCCGGGCGCCCCAAGCGGGCTCTGGAAACACCATATATTTT. Amino acids: CASSPRAPQAGSGNTIYF.